These 21 T cell receptor beta chains originate from one sample sequenced in a study of CD8+ T cells in alopecia areata. In each case, RNA was isolated and then reverse transcribed into cDNA as the sequencing template. The data were produced by immunoSEQ multiplex PCR, yet TCRdb's version contains in-frame clones alone and is incomplete. The sample lists fewer than 20,000 clones, roughly 60% occurring once. Sampling of alopecia areata patients yielded lesional scalp punch biopsies as well as peripheral blood. The specimen was skin. All receptors derive from a human donor with alopecia areata.

V and J are TRBV7-9 and TRBJ2-7; D might be TRBD1 or TRBD2, each matching 5 bases. Germline values: CDR1 SEHNR, CDR2 FQNEAQ (reference sequence). The CDR3 consists of 14 residues. The V end was cut by 5 bases, the J end by 3 bases, with 14 bases between. This chain's CDR3 is CASSPGTVVYEQYF. In DNA, the CDR3 is TGTGCCAGCAGCCCCGGGACGGTGGTCTACGAGCAGTACTTC. The full variable domain, its missing parts supplied by reference TRBV7-9 and TRBJ2-7, is DTGVSQNPRHKITKRGQNVTFRCDPISEHNRLYWYRQTLGQGPEFLTYFQNEAQLEKSRLLSDRFSAERPKGSFSTLEIQRTEQGDSAMYLCASSPGTVVYEQYFGPGTRLTVT.

This clone was observed a handful of times. J is TRBJ1-2 and V is TRBV7-9; TRBD1 aligns across 7 bases. The CDR3 is 15 amino acids. After removal of 2 bases from V and 6 bases from J, the junction contained 9 bases not matched to a gene. The germline V gene has CDR1 SEHNR and CDR2 FQNEAQ (reference sequence). The CDR3 nucleotides read TGTGCCAGCAGCTTAAGGCCGGGACAGTTTGATGGCTACACCTTC. This translates into CASSLRPGQFDGYTF.

CDR3 sequence: CASSVFGGGAQETQYF. The CDR3 nucleotides are TGTGCCAGTAGTGTTTTTGGCGGGGGGGCCCAGGAGACCCAGTACTTC. The chain uses TRBV19 and TRBJ2-5, with 9 bases lining up with TRBD2. After removal of 5 bases from V and 5 bases from J, the junction contained 12 bases not matched to a gene. This CDR3 spans 16 amino acids. The germline V gene encodes CDR1 LNHDA and CDR2 SQIVND (reference sequence). The variable domain in full, completed from reference TRBV19 and TRBJ2-5, reads DGGITQSPKYLFRKEGQNVTLSCEQNLNHDAMYWYRQDPGQGLRLIYYSQIVNDFQKGDIAEGYSVSREKKESFPLTVTSAQKNPTAFYLCASSVFGGGAQETQYFGPGTRLLVL.

This clone counts as large. The chain uses TRBV7-2 and TRBJ2-1; tentatively, D is TRBD1 (5 bases). CDR1 SGHTA and CDR2 FQGNSA come from the germline V gene. Trimming pared 6 bases from V and 2 bases from J, leaving 17 bases between. The CDR3 extends over 16 amino acids. DNA for the CDR3: TGTGCCAGCAGAACTCCGCTCGGACATGCCTACAATGAGCAGTTCTTC. It codes for CASRTPLGHAYNEQFF.

The rearrangement links TRBV2 to TRBJ2-2; 7 bases align to TRBD1. Germline V lookup: CDR1 SNHLY, CDR2 FYNNEI. There are 14 residues in the CDR3. Trimming took 6 bases from V and 8 from J; bases not matched to a gene: 9. In nucleotides, the CDR3 is TGTGCCAGCAGCGTACAGGGGCGTCAGGGGGAGCTGTTTTTT. Translation gives CASSVQGRQGELFF.

V usage is TRBV6-5 and J usage is TRBJ2-1; TRBD2 aligns across 7 bases. This CDR3 comprises 14 residues. The J segment lost 4 bases and the V segment lost 5 bases, leaving 5 bases of the junction unmatched. Germline assignment: CDR1 MNHEY and CDR2 SVGAGI. The chain's CDR3 is CASSASGSYNEQFF. In DNA, the CDR3 is TGTGCCAGCAGTGCTAGCGGATCATACAATGAGCAGTTCTTC.

This sequence joins TRBV30 and TRBJ2-3; the D gene is possibly TRBD1 (5 bases). V shed 7 bases and J shed 3 bases, with 17 bases lying between them. The CDR3 consists of 14 residues. Per the germline V gene, CDR1 is GTSNPN and CDR2 is SVGIG (reference sequence). The CDR3 DNA is TGTGCCTCCCTGAAGGCAGGGCGGACAGATACGCAGTATTTT. Translation gives CASLKAGRTDTQYF.

This clone was seen only a few times. The rearrangement links TRBV6-1 to TRBJ2-5; D perhaps matches TRBD1 (5 bases). CDR3 size: 14 residues. In germline, CDR1 is MNHNS, CDR2 SASEGT. Trimming took off 8 bases at V and 4 bases at J, with 17 bases between the two ends. CDR3 protein: CASSRLTVGETQYF. CDR3 in DNA: TGTGCCAGCTCGAGACTGACAGTGGGAGAGACCCAGTACTTC.

This clone showed up just a few times. This chain connects TRBV7-6 to TRBJ2-1; a weak D match, TRBD2 (5 bases). The germline V gene encodes CDR1 SGHVS and CDR2 FNYEAQ. V gave up 5 bases and J gave up 4 bases, with 24 bases separating them. This CDR3 has 18 residues. Written as DNA, the CDR3 is TGTGCCAGCAGCCCTGGTACCGCCTACTCCCGGGGATACAATGAGCAGTTCTTC. Translation: CASSPGTAYSRGYNEQFF.

The V gene is TRBV9, the J gene TRBJ2-1; perhaps TRBD2 as D (5 bases). V dropped 1 base and J dropped 12 bases, with 14 bases sitting between them. This CDR3 region has 13 residues. Germline assignment: CDR1 SGDLS and CDR2 YYNGEE. In nucleotides, the CDR3 is TGTGCCAGCAGCGTACAAGTAGGAGGTGGGCAGTTCTTC. Protein sequence: CASSVQVGGGQFF.

This clone was found a few times. This sequence joins TRBV9 and TRBJ1-3; D remains ambiguous. The ends were cut back, 4 bases at V and 4 bases at J, with 9 bases in the middle. This CDR3 is 13 amino acids long. Germline lookup yields CDR1 SGDLS and CDR2 YYNGEE. The chain's CDR3 is CASSPPQGNTIYF. CDR3 bases: TGTGCCAGCAGCCCCCCCCAAGGAAACACCATATATTTT.

This clone showed up just a few times. The gene calls are TRBV19 and TRBJ2-6; maybe TRBD1 (5 bases). Per germline, CDR1 LNHDA and CDR2 SQIVND (reference sequence). This CDR3 is built from 16 residues. V lost 2 bases and J lost 0, with 8 bases in between. CDR3 protein: CASSIPGLSGANVLTF. The CDR3 DNA reads TGTGCCAGTAGTATACCAGGGCTCTCTGGGGCCAACGTCCTGACTTTC.

The CDR3 coding sequence is TGTGCCAGCAGCCCGAGGGGAACCCAGCCAATGGAGCAGTTCTTC. Protein product: CASSPRGTQPMEQFF. The chain recombines TRBV7-2 with TRBJ2-1; the D call may be TRBD1 or TRBD2 (5 bases each). The CDR3 contains 15 residues. The V gene's germline CDR1 is SGHTA and CDR2 FQGNSA. V was trimmed by 5 bases and J by 10 bases, leaving 21 bases between them. The full variable domain, in which reference TRBV7-2 and TRBJ2-1 provide the parts outside the CDR3, is GAGVSQSPSNKVTEKGKDVELRCDPISGHTALYWYRQSLGQGLEFLIYFQGNSAPDKSGLPSDRFSAERTGGSVSTLTIQRTQQEDSAVYLCASSPRGTQPMEQFFGPGTRLTVL.

This clone was counted between two and nine times. This chain uses TRBV19 with TRBJ2-7, with a possible D match to TRBD2 (6 bases). V gave up 9 bases and J gave up 2 bases, with 20 bases separating them. The CDR3 is 15 residues long. The V gene's germline CDR1 is LNHDA and CDR2 SQIVND (reference sequence). CDR3 amino acids: CASQYKYGGTYEQYF. The CDR3, as DNA: TGTGCCAGCCAATATAAGTACGGGGGAACCTACGAGCAGTACTTC.

This sequence joins TRBV5-1 and TRBJ2-1, with 13 bases lining up with TRBD2. CDR1 and CDR2 from the germline V gene are SGHRS and YFSETQ. Trimming took 4 bases from V and 0 from J; bases not matched to a gene: 7. The CDR3 is 18 residues long. The CDR3 DNA reads as TGCGCCAGCAGCGCACCCGGGACTAGCGGGATCTCCTACAATGAGCAGTTCTTC. Its protein is CASSAPGTSGISYNEQFF.

The chain has TRBV19 and TRBJ2-2; the D is unclear. Germline CDR1 reads LNHDA; CDR2 reads SQIVND (reference sequence). V gave up 7 bases and J gave up 3 bases, with 12 bases separating them. This CDR3 comprises 14 residues. The DNA for the CDR3 is TGTGCCAGTACCATCACGGCCCACACCGGGGAGCTGTTTTTT. Its translation: CASTITAHTGELFF.

The chain employs TRBV28 and TRBJ2-7; D unclear. The germline gives CDR1 MDHEN, CDR2 SYDVKM. V was pared by 6 bases and J by 0 bases, with 3 bases between. The CDR3 consists of 11 residues. The CDR3 region is CASSVSYEQYF. The CDR3 coding sequence is TGTGCCAGCAGCGTCTCCTACGAGCAGTACTTC.

In regard to this clone: Sequence at one end of the junction differs from germline and may be a read error. The chain carries TRBV7-7 and TRBJ2-1; TRBD2 matches at 8 bases. This CDR3 region has 16 residues. Germline V gene data show CDR1 as SSHAT and CDR2 as FNYEAQ (reference sequence). The CDR3 loop is CASSPLSGGRRNEQFF. The CDR3 coding sequence is TGTGCTAGCAGCCCCCTGAGCGGGGGACGAAGAAATGAGCAGTTCTTC.

CDR3 protein: CASSLPQGRMNTEAFF. DNA of the CDR3: TGTGCCAGTAGTCTACCACAAGGCCGGATGAACACTGAAGCTTTCTTT. The V call is TRBV19, the J call TRBJ1-1, with unresolved D. The CDR3 loop spans 16 amino acids. Deletions cut 5 bases from V and 0 bases from J, with 16 bases between. Germline assignment: CDR1 LNHDA and CDR2 SQIVND (reference sequence).

As to this clone: The germline gene is not matched at one end of the junction; a read error may be the cause. This chain uses TRBV5-4 with TRBJ2-1, with TRBD2 as a possible D gene (6 bases). The length of the CDR3 is 15 residues. CDR1 SGHNT and CDR2 YYREEE come from the germline V gene (reference sequence). CDR3 sequence: CASSLISGYANEQFF. DNA for the CDR3: TGTGCCAGCAGCTTAATTAGCGGCTATGCCAATGAACAGTTCTTC.

This clone was seen more than once but under ten times. V is TRBV18 and J is TRBJ2-5; 7 bases are a match to TRBD2. Germline lookup yields CDR1 KGHSH and CDR2 LQKENI. The CDR3 runs 16 residues. Germline trimming cut 4 bases from V and 2 bases from J; bases unmatched to any gene: 10. The DNA of the CDR3 is TGTGCCAGCTCACACGGACTAGTTATCGGACAAGAGACCCAGTACTTC. This translates into CASSHGLVIGQETQYF.